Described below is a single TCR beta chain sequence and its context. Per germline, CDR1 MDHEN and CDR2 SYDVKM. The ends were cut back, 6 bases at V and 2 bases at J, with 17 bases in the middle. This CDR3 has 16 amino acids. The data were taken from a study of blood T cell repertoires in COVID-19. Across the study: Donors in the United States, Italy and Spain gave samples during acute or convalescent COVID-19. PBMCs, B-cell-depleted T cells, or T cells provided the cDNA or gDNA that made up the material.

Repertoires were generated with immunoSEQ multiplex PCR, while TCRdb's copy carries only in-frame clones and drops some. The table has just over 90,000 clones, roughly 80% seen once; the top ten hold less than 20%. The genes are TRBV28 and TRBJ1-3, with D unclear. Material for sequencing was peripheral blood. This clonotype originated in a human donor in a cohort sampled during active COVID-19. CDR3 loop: CASSLTPGWTGNTIYF. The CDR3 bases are TGTGCCAGCAGCCTCACCCCAGGATGGACTGGAAACACCATATATTTT.